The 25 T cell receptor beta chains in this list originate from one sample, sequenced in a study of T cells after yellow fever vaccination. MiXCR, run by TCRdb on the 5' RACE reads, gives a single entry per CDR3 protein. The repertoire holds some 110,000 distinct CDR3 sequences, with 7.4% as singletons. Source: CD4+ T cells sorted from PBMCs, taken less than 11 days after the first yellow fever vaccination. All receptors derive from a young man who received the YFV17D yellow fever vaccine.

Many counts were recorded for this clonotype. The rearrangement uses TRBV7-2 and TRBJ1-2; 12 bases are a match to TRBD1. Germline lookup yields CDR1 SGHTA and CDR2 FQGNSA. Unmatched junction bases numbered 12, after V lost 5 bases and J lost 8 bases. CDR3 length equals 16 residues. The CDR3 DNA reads TGTGCCAGCAGCCCAAACCTTGGGACAGGGGGCGGCGGCTACACCTTC. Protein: CASSPNLGTGGGGYTF.

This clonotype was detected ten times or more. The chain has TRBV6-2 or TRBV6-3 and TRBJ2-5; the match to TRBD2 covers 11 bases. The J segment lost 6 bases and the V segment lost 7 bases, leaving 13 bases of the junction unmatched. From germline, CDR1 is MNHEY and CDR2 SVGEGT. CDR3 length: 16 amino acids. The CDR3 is CASTTSGILGGKTQYF. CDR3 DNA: TGTGCCAGCACGACTAGCGGGATACTCGGAGGGAAGACCCAGTACTTC.

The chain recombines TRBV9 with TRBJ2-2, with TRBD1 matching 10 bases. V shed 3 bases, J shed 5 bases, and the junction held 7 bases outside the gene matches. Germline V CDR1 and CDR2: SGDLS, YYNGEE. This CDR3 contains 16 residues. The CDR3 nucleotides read TGTGCCAGCAGCGCATCCGGGACAGGGGATACCGGGGAGCTGTTTTTT. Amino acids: CASSASGTGDTGELFF.

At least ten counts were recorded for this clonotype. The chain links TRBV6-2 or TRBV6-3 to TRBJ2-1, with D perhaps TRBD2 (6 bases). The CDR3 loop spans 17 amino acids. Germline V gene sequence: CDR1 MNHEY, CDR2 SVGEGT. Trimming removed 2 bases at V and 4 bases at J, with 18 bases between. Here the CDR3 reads CASSYAGLADIYNEQFF. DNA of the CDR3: TGTGCCAGCAGTTACGCTGGGTTAGCGGACATATACAATGAGCAGTTCTTC.

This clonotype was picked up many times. The CDR3 spells CASSPQGGQETQYF. The CDR3 DNA follows: TGCGCCAGCAGCCCTCAGGGGGGCCAAGAGACCCAGTACTTC. The chain is built from TRBV5-1 and TRBJ2-5, with a tentative D call TRBD1 (7 bases). Germline CDR1 and CDR2: SGHRS and YFSETQ. V gave up 4 bases and J gave up 1 base, with 11 bases separating them. The CDR3 covers 14 residues.

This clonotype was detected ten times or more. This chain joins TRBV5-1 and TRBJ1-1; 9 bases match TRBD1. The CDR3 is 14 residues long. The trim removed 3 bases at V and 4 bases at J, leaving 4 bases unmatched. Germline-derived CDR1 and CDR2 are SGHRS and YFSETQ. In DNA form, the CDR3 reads TGCGCCAGCAGCTGGGACAGGGCAACCACTGAAGCTTTCTTT. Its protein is CASSWDRATTEAFF.

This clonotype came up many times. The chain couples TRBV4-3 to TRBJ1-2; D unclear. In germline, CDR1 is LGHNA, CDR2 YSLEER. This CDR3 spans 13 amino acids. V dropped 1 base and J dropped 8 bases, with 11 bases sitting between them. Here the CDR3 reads CASSQVPGRGYTF. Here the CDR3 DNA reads TGCGCCAGCAGCCAAGTCCCGGGAAGAGGCTACACCTTC.

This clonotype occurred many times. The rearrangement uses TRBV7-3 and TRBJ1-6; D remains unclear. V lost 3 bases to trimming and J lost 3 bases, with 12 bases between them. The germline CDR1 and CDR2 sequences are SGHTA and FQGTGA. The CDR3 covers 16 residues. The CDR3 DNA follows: TGTGCCAGCAGCTTCTTTCAGACACACTATAATTCACCCCTCCACTTT. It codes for CASSFFQTHYNSPLHF.

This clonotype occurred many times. DNA for the CDR3: TGTGCCAGCAGCCCTGCCCAAGCCTACGAGCAGTACTTC. Translating gives CASSPAQAYEQYF. V is TRBV7-6 and J is TRBJ2-7; no clear D. CDR1 is SGHVS, CDR2 FNYEAQ, per germline. The V end lost 5 bases, the J end lost 2 bases, and 10 bases lay between the germline ends. CDR3 length: 13 amino acids.

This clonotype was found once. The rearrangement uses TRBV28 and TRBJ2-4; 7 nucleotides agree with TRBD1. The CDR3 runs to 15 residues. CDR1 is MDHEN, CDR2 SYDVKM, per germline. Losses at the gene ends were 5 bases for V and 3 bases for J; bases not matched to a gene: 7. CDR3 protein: CASSGTGAYKNIQYF. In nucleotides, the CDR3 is TGTGCCAGCAGTGGAACAGGGGCCTACAAAAACATTCAGTACTTC.

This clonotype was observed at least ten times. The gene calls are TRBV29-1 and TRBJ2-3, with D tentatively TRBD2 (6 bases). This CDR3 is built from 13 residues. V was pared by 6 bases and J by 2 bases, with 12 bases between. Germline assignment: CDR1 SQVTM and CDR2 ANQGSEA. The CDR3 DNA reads TGCAGCGTAGGAGGGACCAACACAGATACGCAGTATTTT. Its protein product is CSVGGTNTDTQYF.

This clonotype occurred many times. The CDR3 DNA is TGTGCCAGCACCCTAGCGGGGGAGATCTACAATGAGCAGTTCTTC. It yields the protein CASTLAGEIYNEQFF. V gene TRBV2 combines with J gene TRBJ2-1; TRBD2 matches 10 bases. Germline V gene lookup returns CDR1 SNHLY and CDR2 FYNNEI. The CDR3 loop spans 15 amino acids. The V segment lost 7 bases and the J segment 3 bases; nucleotides outside the gene matches: 6.

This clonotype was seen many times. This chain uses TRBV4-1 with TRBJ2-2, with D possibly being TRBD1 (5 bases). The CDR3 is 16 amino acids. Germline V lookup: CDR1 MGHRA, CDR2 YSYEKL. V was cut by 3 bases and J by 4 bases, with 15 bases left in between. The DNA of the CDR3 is TGCGCCAGCAGCCATAGGGCTACAGGACCCACCGGGGAGCTGTTTTTT. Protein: CASSHRATGPTGELFF.

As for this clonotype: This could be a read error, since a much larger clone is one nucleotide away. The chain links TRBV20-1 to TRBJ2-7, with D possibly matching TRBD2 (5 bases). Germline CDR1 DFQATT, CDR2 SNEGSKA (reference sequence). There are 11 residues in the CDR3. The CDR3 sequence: CGASPSYEQYV. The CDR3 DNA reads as TGCGGTGCTAGCCCCAGCTACGAGCAGTACGTC.

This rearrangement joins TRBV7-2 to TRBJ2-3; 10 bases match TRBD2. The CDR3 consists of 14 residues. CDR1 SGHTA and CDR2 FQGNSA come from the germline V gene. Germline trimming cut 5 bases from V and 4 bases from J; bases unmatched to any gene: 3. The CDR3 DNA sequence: TGTGCCAGCAGCGCGGGACTAGCGTCAGATACGCAGTATTTT. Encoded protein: CASSAGLASDTQYF.

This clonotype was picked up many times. The CDR3 loop is CATSDFKPKTGDNQPQHF. The DNA of the CDR3 is TGTGCCACCAGTGATTTCAAGCCCAAGACAGGGGACAATCAGCCCCAGCATTTT. This chain uses TRBV24-1 with TRBJ1-5, with 8 bases matching TRBD1. The V segment lost 1 base and the J segment 3 bases; nucleotides outside the gene matches: 10. In germline, CDR1 is KGHDR, CDR2 SFDVKD. CDR3 length: 18 amino acids.

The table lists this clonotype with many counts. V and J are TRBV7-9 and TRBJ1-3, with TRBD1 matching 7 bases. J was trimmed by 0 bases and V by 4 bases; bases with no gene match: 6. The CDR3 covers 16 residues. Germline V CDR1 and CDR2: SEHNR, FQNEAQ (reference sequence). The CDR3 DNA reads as TGTGCCAGCAGCTATCGACAGGGCCTCTCTGGAAACACCATATATTTT. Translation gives CASSYRQGLSGNTIYF.

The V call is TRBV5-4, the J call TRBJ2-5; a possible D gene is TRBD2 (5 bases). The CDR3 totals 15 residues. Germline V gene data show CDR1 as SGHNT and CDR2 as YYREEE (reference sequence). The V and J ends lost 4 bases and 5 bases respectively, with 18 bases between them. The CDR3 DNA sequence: TGTGCCAGCAGCCCCCAAAGGTTACGCGGGGAGACCCAGTACTTC. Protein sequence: CASSPQRLRGETQYF.

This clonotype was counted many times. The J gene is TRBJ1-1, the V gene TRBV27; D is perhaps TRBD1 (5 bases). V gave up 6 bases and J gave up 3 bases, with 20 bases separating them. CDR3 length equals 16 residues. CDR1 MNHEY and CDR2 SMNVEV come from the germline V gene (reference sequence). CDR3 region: CASSPDKPSVDTEAFF. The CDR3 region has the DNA TGTGCCAGCAGCCCGGACAAGCCGAGTGTAGACACTGAAGCTTTCTTT.

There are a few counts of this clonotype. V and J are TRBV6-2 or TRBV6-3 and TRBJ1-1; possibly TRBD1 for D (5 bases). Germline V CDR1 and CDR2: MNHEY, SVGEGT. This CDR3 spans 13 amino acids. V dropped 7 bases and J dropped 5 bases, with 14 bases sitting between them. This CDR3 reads CASTVSRDTEAFF. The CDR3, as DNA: TGTGCCAGCACGGTCTCCAGGGATACTGAAGCTTTCTTT.

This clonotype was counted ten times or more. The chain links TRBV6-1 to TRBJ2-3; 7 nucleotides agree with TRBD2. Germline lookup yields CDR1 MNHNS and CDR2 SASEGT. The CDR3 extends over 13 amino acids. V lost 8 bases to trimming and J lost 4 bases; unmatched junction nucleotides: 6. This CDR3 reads CASAGGSPDTQYF. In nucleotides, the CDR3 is TGTGCCAGCGCCGGGGGGTCCCCAGATACGCAGTATTTT.

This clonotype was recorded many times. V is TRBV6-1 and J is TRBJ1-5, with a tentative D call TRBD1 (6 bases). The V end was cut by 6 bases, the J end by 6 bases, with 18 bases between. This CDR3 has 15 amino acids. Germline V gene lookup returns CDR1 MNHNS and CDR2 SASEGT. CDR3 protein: CASSQDSTGRQPQHF. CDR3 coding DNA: TGTGCCAGCAGCCAGGACAGCACGGGACGTCAGCCCCAGCATTTT.

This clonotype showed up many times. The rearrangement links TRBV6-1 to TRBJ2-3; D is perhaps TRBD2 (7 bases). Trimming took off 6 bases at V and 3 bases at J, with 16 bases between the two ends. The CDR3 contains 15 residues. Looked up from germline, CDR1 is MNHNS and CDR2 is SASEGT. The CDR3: CASRFGGRGTDTQYF. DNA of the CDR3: TGTGCCAGCAGGTTCGGGGGGCGCGGGACAGATACGCAGTATTTT.

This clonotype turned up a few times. CDR3 nucleotides: TGCGCCAGCAGCTTGGATGGACAGCCGAACACTGAAGCTTTCTTT. Its protein is CASSLDGQPNTEAFF. J is TRBJ1-1 and V is TRBV5-1; maybe TRBD1 (6 bases). The CDR3 is 15 amino acids. The germline V gene has CDR1 SGHRS and CDR2 YFSETQ. V lost 0 bases, J lost 1 base, and 10 bases lay in between. The full variable domain, its missing parts supplied by reference TRBV5-1 and TRBJ1-1, is KAGVTQTPRYLIKTRGQQVTLSCSPISGHRSVSWYQQTPGQGLQFLFEYFSETQRNKGNFPGRFSGRQFSNSRSEMNVSTLELGDSALYLCASSLDGQPNTEAFFGQGTRLTVV.

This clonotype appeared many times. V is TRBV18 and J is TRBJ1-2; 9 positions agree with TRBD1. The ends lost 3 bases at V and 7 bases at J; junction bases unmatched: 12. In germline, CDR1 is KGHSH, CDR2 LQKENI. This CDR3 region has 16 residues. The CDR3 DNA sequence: TGTGCCAGCTCACCTACAACATCTGGACAGGGGTCTGGCTACACCTTC. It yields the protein CASSPTTSGQGSGYTF. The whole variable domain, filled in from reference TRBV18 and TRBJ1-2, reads NAGVMQNPRHLVRRRGQEARLRCSPMKGHSHVYWYRQLPEEGLKFMVYLQKENIIDESGMPKERFSAEFPKEGPSILRIQQVVRGDSAAYFCASSPTTSGQGSGYTFGSGTRLTVV.